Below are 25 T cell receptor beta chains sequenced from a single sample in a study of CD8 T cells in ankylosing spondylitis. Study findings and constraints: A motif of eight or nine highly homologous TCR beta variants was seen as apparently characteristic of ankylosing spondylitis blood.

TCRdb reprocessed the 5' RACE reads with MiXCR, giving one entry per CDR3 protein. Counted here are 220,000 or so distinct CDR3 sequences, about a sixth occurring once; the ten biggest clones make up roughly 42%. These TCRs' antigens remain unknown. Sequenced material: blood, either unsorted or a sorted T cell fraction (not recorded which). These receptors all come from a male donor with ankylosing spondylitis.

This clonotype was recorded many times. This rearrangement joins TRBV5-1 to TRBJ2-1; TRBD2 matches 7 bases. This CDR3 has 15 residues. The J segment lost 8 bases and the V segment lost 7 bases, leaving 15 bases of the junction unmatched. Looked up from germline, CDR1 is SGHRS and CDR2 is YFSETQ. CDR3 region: CASRDWGGALDEQFF. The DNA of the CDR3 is TGCGCCAGCCGGGATTGGGGGGGAGCCCTGGATGAGCAGTTCTTC.

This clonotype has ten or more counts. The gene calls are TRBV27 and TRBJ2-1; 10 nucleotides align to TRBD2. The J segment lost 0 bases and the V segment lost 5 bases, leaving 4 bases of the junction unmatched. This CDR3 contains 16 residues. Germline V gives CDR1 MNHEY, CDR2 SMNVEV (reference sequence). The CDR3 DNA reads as TGTGCCAGCAGTAGTAGCGGGAGGAGCTCCTACAATGAGCAGTTCTTC. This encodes CASSSSGRSSYNEQFF.

The CDR3 sequence: CASSPRNAEAFF. The CDR3 DNA follows: TGTGCCAGCAGCCCGAGGAATGCTGAAGCTTTCTTT. The chain has TRBV27 and TRBJ1-1; D not resolved. This CDR3 contains 12 residues. Trimming left V 6 bases short and J 6 bases short, with 11 bases between. Germline V gives CDR1 MNHEY, CDR2 SMNVEV (reference sequence).

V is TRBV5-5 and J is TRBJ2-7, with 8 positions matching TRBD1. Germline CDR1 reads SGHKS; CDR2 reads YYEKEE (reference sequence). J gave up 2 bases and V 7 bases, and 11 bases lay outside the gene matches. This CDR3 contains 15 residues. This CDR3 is CASSRPTGAPYEQYF. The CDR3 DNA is TGTGCCAGCTCCCGCCCGACAGGGGCCCCCTACGAGCAGTACTTC.

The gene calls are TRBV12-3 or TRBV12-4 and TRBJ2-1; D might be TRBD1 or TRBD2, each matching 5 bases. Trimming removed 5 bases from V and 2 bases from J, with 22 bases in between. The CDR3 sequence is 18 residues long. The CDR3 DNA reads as TGTGCCAGCAGTCCTGGGACCGAGTCGATGGGCCCCTACAATGAGCAGTTCTTC. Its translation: CASSPGTESMGPYNEQFF.

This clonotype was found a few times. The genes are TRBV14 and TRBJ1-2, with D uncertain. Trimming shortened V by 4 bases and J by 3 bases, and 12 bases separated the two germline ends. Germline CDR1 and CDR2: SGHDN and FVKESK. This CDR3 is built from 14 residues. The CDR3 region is CASSRQSVDYGYTF. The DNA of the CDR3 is TGTGCCAGCAGCCGCCAAAGCGTTGACTATGGCTACACCTTC.

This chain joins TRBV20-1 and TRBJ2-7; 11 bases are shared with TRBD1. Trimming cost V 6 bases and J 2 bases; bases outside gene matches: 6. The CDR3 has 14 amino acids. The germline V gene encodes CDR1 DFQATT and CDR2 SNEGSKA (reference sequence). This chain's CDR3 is CSAPDRGLTYEQYF. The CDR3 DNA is TGCAGTGCCCCGGACAGGGGGCTAACCTACGAGCAGTACTTC.

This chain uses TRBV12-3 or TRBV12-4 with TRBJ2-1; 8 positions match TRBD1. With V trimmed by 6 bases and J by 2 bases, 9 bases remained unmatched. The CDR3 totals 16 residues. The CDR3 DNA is TGTGCCAGCAGCCGTACTGCAGGGGGCGCCTACAATGAGCAGTTCTTC. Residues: CASSRTAGGAYNEQFF.

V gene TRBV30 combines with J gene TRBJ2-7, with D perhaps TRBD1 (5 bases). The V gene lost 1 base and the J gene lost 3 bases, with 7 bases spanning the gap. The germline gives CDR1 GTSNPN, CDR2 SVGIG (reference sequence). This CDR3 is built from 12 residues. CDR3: CAWSDDSYEQYF. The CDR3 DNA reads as TGTGCCTGGAGTGATGACAGCTACGAGCAGTACTTC.

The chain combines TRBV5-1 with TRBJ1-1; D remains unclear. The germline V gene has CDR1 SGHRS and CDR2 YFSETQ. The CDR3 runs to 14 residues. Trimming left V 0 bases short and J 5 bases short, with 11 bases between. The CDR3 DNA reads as TGCGCCAGCAGCTTGGGTGGGAAGGATACTGAAGCTTTCTTT. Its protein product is CASSLGGKDTEAFF.

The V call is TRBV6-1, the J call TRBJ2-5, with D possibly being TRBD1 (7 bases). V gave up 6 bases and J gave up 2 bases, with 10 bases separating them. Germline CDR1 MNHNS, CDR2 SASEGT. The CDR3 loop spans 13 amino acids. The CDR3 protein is CASRSGGQETQYF. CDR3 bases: TGTGCCAGCAGGTCAGGGGGGCAAGAGACCCAGTACTTC.

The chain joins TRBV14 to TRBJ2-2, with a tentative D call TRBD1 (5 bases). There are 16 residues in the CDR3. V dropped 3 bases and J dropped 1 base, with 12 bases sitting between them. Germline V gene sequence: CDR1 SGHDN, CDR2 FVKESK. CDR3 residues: CASSQFWTQNTGELFF. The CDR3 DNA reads TGTGCCAGCAGCCAGTTCTGGACACAGAACACCGGGGAGCTGTTTTTT.

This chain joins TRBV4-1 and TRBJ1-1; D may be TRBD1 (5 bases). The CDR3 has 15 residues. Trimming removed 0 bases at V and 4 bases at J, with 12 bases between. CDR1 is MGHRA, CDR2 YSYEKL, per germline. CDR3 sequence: CASSQDSGGTTEAFF. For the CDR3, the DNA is TGCGCCAGCAGCCAAGACAGCGGGGGGACCACTGAAGCTTTCTTT.

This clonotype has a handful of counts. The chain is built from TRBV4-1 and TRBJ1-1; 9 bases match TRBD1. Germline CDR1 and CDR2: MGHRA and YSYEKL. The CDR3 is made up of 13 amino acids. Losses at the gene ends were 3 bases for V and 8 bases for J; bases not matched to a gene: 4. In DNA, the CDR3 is TGCGCCAGCAGCCACCCCGGACAGGGGGAAGCTTTCTTT. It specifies CASSHPGQGEAFF.

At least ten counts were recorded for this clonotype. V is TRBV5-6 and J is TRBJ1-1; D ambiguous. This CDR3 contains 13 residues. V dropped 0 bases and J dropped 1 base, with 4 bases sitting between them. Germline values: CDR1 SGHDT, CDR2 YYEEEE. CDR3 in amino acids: CASSLAWNTEAFF. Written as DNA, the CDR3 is TGTGCCAGCAGCTTGGCGTGGAACACTGAAGCTTTCTTT. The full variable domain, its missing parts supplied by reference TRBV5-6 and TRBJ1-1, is DAGVTQSPTHLIKTRGQQVTLRCSPKSGHDTVSWYQQALGQGPQFIFQYYEEEERQRGNFPDRFSGHQFPNYSSELNVNALLLGDSALYLCASSLAWNTEAFFGQGTRLTVV.

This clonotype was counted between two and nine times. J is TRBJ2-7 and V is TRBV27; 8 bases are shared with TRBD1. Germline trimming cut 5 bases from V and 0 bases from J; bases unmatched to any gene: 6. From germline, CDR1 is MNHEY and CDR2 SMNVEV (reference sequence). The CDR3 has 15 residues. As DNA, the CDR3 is TGTGCCAGCAGTCTAGGACAGGGACACTCCTACGAGCAGTACTTC. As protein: CASSLGQGHSYEQYF.

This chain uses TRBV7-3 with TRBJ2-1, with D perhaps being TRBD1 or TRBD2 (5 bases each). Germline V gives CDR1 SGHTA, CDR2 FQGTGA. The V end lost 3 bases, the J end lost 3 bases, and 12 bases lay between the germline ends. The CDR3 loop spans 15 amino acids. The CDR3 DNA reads TGTGCCAGCAGCTTCGGGACCTCTAACTACAATGAGCAGTTCTTC. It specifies CASSFGTSNYNEQFF.

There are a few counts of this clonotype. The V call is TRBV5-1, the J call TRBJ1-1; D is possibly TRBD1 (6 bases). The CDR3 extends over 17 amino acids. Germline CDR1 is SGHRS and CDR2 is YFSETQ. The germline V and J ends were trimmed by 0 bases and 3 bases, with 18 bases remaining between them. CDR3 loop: CASSLAGGRTGDTEAFF. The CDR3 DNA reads TGCGCCAGCAGCTTGGCGGGGGGCCGAACGGGGGACACTGAAGCTTTCTTT.

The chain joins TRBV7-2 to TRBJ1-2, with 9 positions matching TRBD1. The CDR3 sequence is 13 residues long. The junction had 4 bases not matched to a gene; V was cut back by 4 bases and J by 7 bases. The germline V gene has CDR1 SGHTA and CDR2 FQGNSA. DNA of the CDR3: TGTGCCAGCAGCTATACAGGGGGCCCTGGCTACACCTTC. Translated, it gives CASSYTGGPGYTF.

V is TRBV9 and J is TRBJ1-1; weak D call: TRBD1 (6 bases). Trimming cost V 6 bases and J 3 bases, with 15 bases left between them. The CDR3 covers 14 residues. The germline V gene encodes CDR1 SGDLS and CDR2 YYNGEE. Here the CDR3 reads CASNPRGGDTEAFF. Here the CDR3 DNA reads TGTGCCAGCAACCCCCGGGGGGGCGACACTGAAGCTTTCTTT. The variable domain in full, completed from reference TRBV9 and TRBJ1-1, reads DSGVTQTPKHLITATGQRVTLRCSPRSGDLSVYWYQQSLDQGLQFLIQYYNGEERAKGNILERFSAQQFPDLHSELNLSSLELGDSALYFCASNPRGGDTEAFFGQGTRLTVV.

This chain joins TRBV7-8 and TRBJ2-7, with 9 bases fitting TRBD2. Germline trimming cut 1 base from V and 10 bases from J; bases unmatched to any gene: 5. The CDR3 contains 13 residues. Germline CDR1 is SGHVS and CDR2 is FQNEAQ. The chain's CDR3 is CASSLVTSGDQYF. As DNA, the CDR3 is TGTGCCAGCAGCTTAGTGACTAGCGGAGATCAGTACTTC.

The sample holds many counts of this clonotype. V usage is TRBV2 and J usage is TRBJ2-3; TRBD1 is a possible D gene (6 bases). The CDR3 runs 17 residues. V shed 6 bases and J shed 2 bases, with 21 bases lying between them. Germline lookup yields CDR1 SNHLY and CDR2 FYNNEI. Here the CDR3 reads CASRGQQGRSITDTQYF. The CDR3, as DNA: TGTGCCAGCAGAGGACAGCAGGGCCGTTCTATCACAGATACGCAGTATTTT.

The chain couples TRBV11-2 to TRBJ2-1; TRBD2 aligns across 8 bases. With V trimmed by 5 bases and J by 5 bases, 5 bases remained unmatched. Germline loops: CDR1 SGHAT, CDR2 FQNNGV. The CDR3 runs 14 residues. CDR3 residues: CASSPPGGDNEQFF. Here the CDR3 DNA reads TGTGCCAGCAGCCCACCGGGGGGGGACAATGAGCAGTTCTTC. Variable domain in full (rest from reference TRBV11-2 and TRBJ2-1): EAGVAQSPRYKIIEKRQSVAFWCNPISGHATLYWYQQILGQGPKLLIQFQNNGVVDDSQLPKDRFSAERLKGVDSTLKIQPAKLEDSAVYLCASSPPGGDNEQFFGPGTRLTVL.

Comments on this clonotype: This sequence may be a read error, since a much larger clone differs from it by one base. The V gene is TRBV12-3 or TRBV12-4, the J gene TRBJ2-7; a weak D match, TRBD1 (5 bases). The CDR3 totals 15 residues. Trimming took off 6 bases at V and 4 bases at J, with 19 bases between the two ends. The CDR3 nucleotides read TGTGCCAGCAGCGGTAACAAGGGGCTGGGGTACGAGCAGTACTTC. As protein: CASSGNKGLGYEQYF.

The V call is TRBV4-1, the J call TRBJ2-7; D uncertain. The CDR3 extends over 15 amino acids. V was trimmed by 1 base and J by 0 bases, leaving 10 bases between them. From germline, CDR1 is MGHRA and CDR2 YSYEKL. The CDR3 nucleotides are TGCGCCAGCAGCCAAGGTGTTACCAGCTCCTACGAGCAGTACTTC. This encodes CASSQGVTSSYEQYF.